Listed here are 13 T cell receptor beta chains from one sample, sequenced in a study of blood T cell repertoires in COVID-19. Repertoires were generated with immunoSEQ multiplex PCR, while TCRdb's copy carries only in-frame clones and drops some. The sample includes about 260,000 clones, roughly 90% of them seen just once. The source material was peripheral blood. Receptors were obtained from a man aged 30 to 39 with active or convalescent COVID-19.

In nucleotides, the CDR3 is TGTGCCAGCAGCTTAGATGGCAGGGAGGATCAGCCCCAGCATTTT. Translation: CASSLDGREDQPQHF. V gene TRBV11-2 combines with J gene TRBJ1-5, with D tentatively TRBD1 (5 bases). V dropped 0 bases and J dropped 5 bases, with 11 bases sitting between them. This CDR3 is built from 15 residues. CDR1 and CDR2 (germline): SGHAT, FQNNGV.

The chain uses TRBV2 and TRBJ1-5, with D uncertain. Trimming stripped 3 bases from V and 6 bases from J, with 15 bases between. The CDR3 contains 15 residues. Germline V CDR1 and CDR2: SNHLY, FYNNEI. CDR3 amino acids: CASSELSREFQPQHF. CDR3 bases: TGTGCCAGCAGTGAGTTGAGCCGGGAATTTCAGCCCCAGCATTTT.

The chain has TRBV2 and TRBJ2-3; 13 bases match TRBD2. The germline V gene encodes CDR1 SNHLY and CDR2 FYNNEI. The CDR3 spans 16 residues. V lost 6 bases and J lost 0; bases outside the gene matches: 3. This CDR3 is CASRGLAGWSTDTQYF. CDR3 sequence (DNA): TGTGCCAGCAGGGGACTAGCGGGGTGGAGCACAGATACGCAGTATTTT.

This sequence joins TRBV5-6 and TRBJ1-2, with D possibly being TRBD1 (5 bases). This CDR3 comprises 13 residues. Germline CDR1 is SGHDT and CDR2 is YYEEEE. Trimming took off 0 bases at V and 7 bases at J, with 10 bases between the two ends. For the CDR3, the DNA is TGTGCCAGCAGCTTGGGTAGGGGTAGTGGCTACACCTTC. Translating gives CASSLGRGSGYTF.

The chain links TRBV9 to TRBJ1-1, with no clear D. The ends were cut back, 2 bases at V and 1 base at J, with 6 bases in the middle. The CDR3 is made up of 13 amino acids. CDR1 SGDLS and CDR2 YYNGEE come from the germline V gene. In DNA form, the CDR3 reads TGTGCCAGCAGCGTCGGGTCGAACACTGAAGCTTTCTTT. Its translation: CASSVGSNTEAFF.

Note on this clone: An end of the junction does not agree with germline; a read error may underlie this. The chain has TRBV6-5 and TRBJ1-2; unclear D gene. The CDR3 length is 13 residues. The germline gives CDR1 MNHEY, CDR2 SVGAGI. This chain's CDR3 is CASSDSERYGYTF. CDR3 DNA: TGTGCCAGCAGTGACTCTGAGCGCTATGGCTACACCTTC.

The V and J genes are TRBV3-1 (or the pseudogene TRBV3-2) and TRBJ2-1, with D possibly matching TRBD2 (5 bases). The V end lost 4 bases, the J end lost 10 bases, and 14 bases lay between the germline ends. Germline loops: CDR1 LGHDT, CDR2 YNNKEL (reference sequence). CDR3 size: 13 residues. This chain's CDR3 is CASSPQVWEEQFF. In DNA form, the CDR3 reads TGTGCCAGCAGCCCGCAAGTGTGGGAGGAGCAGTTCTTC.

This chain links TRBV10-1 with TRBJ1-1, with D tentatively TRBD1 (5 bases). Germline V gene lookup returns CDR1 WNHNN and CDR2 SYGVQD (reference sequence). V was clipped by 5 bases and J by 10 bases, with 17 bases between them. The CDR3 runs to 13 residues. Written as DNA, the CDR3 is TGCGCCAGCAGTTGGGGAAGGGGATTTGGAGCTTTCTTT. Amino acids: CASSWGRGFGAFF.

The chain combines TRBV3-1 (or the pseudogene TRBV3-2) with TRBJ2-1; D not resolved. Trimming cost V 0 bases and J 9 bases, with 12 bases left between them. Germline V gene sequence: CDR1 LGHDT, CDR2 YNNKEL (reference sequence). CDR3 size: 14 residues. CDR3 bases: TGTGCCAGCAGCCAAGAAATAGCCGTGGTTGAGCAGTTCTTC. Amino acids: CASSQEIAVVEQFF.

V is TRBV7-2 and J is TRBJ1-4, with 8 bases aligning to TRBD1. CDR1 SGHTA and CDR2 FQGNSA come from the germline V gene. J gave up 3 bases and V 0 bases, and 6 bases lay outside the gene matches. The length of the CDR3 is 17 residues. The CDR3 protein is CASSLAPGGRSNEKLFF. DNA for the CDR3: TGTGCCAGCAGCTTAGCGCCAGGGGGCAGGTCTAATGAAAAACTGTTTTTT.

The chain carries TRBV5-1 and TRBJ1-2; weak D call: TRBD1 (6 bases). The ends were cut back, 0 bases at V and 3 bases at J, with 12 bases in the middle. There are 15 residues in the CDR3. Germline V gene sequence: CDR1 SGHRS, CDR2 YFSETQ. CDR3 in DNA: TGCGCCAGCAGCTTGGGTGGGGGCTTCGACTATGGCTACACCTTC. Translation: CASSLGGGFDYGYTF.

The rearrangement joins TRBV27 to TRBJ1-1, with a possible D match to TRBD1 (5 bases). Trimming took 6 bases from V and 0 from J, leaving 11 bases between them. Germline V gene data show CDR1 as MNHEY and CDR2 as SMNVEV (reference sequence). CDR3 size: 14 residues. This CDR3 reads CASRLTGVNTEAFF. The CDR3 region has the DNA TGTGCCAGCAGGCTAACGGGGGTGAACACTGAAGCTTTCTTT.

The chain links TRBV30 to TRBJ2-1; no firm D call. The CDR3 is 13 amino acids. Germline assignment: CDR1 GTSNPN and CDR2 SVGIG (reference sequence). The V end was cut by 3 bases, the J end by 9 bases, with 15 bases between. The CDR3 sequence: CAWSPLNGGEQFF. The CDR3 DNA reads as TGTGCCTGGAGCCCCCTTAACGGCGGTGAGCAGTTCTTC.